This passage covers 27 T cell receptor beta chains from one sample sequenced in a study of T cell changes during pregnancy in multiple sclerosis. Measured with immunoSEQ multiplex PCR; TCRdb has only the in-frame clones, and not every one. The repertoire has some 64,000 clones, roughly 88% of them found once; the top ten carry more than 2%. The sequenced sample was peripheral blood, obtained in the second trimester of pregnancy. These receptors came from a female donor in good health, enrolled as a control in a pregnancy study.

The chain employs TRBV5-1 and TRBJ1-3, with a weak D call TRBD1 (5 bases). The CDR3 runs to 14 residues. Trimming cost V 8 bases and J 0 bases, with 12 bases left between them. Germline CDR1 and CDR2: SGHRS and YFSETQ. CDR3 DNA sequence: TGCGCCAGAAGGGGTTCCTCCTCTGGAAACACCATATATTTT. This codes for CARRGSSSGNTIYF.

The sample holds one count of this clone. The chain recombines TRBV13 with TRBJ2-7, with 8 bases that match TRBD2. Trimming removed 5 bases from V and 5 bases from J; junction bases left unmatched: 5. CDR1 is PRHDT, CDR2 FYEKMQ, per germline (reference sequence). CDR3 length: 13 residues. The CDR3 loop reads CASSPPGGDEQYF. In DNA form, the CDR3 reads TGTGCCAGCAGCCCCCCGGGGGGGGACGAGCAGTACTTC.

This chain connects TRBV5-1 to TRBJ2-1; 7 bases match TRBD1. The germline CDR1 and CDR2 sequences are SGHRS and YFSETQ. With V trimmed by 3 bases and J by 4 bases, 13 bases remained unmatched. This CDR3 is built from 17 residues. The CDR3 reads CASSSGQGVYRYNEQFF. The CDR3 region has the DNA TGCGCCAGCAGCTCCGGCCAGGGGGTTTACAGGTACAATGAGCAGTTCTTC.

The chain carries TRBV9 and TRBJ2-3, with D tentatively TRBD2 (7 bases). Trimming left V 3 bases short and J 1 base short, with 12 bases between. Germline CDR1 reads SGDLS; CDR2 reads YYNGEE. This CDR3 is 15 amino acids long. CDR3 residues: CASSGEGGGTDTQYF. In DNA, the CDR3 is TGTGCCAGCAGCGGGGAGGGGGGGGGCACAGATACGCAGTATTTT.

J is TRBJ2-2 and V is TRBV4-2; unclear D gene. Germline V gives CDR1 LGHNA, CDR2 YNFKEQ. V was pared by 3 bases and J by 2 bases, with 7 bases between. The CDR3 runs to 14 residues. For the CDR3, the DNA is TGTGCCAGCAGCCATTCCCTTAACACCGGGGAGCTGTTTTTT. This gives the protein CASSHSLNTGELFF.

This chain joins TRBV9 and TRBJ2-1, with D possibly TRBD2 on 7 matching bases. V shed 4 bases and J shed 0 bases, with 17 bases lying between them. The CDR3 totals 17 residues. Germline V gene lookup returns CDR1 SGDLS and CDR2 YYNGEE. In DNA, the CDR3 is TGTGCCAGCAGCTTCGAAGGGGGAGGGTACTCCTACAATGAGCAGTTCTTC. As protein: CASSFEGGGYSYNEQFF. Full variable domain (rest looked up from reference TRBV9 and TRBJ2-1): DSGVTQTPKHLITATGQRVTLRCSPRSGDLSVYWYQQSLDQGLQFLIQYYNGEERAKGNILERFSAQQFPDLHSELNLSSLELGDSALYFCASSFEGGGYSYNEQFFGPGTRLTVL.

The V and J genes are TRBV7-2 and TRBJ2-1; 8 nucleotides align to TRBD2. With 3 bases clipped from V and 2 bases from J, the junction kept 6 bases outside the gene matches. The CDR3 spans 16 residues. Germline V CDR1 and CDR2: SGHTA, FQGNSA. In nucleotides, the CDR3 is TGTGCCAGCAGCTTGACCAGACTAGCGACCTACAATGAGCAGTTCTTC. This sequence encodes CASSLTRLATYNEQFF.

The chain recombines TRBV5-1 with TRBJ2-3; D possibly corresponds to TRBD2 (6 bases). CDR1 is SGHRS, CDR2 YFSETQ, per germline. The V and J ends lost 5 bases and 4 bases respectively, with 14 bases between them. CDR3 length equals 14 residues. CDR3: CASSSGRVPDTQYF. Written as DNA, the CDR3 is TGCGCCAGCAGTAGCGGCAGGGTACCAGATACGCAGTATTTT.

The CDR3 DNA reads TGTGCCAGCAGTTCAGGGGGTCCTGGAAACACCATATATTTT. Translating gives CASSSGGPGNTIYF. This chain joins TRBV6-5 and TRBJ1-3; TRBD1 matches 7 bases. After removal of 4 bases from V and 2 bases from J, the junction contained 2 bases not matched to a gene. Germline CDR1 reads MNHEY; CDR2 reads SVGAGI. The CDR3 covers 14 residues.

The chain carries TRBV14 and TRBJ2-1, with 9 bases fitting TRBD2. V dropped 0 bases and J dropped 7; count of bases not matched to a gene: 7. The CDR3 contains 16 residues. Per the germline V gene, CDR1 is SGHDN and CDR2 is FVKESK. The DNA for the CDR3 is TGTGCCAGCAGCCAAGAGCTAGCGGGATTGGAAAATGAGCAGTTCTTC. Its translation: CASSQELAGLENEQFF. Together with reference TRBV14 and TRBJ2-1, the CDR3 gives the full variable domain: EAGVTQFPSHSVIEKGQTVTLRCDPISGHDNLYWYRRVMGKEIKFLLHFVKESKQDESGMPNNRFLAERTGGTYSTLKVQPAELEDSGVYFCASSQELAGLENEQFFGPGTRLTVL.

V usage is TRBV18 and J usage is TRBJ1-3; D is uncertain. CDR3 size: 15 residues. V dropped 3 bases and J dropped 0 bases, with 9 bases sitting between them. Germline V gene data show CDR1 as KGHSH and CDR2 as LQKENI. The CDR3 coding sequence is TGTGCCAGCTCACCCCAGGACTTCTCTGGAAACACCATATATTTT. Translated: CASSPQDFSGNTIYF.

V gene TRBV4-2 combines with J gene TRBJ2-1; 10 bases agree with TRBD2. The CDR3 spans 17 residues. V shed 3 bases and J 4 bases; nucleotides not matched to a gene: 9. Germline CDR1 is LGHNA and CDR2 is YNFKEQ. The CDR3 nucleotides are TGTGCCAGCAGCCAGGGGGGGGTAGCGGGAGGTTACAATGAGCAGTTCTTC. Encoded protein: CASSQGGVAGGYNEQFF.

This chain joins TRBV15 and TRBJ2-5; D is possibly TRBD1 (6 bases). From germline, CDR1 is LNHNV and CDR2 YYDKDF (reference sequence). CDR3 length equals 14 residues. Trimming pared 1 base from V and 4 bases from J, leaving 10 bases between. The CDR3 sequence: CATSRVDRLETQYF. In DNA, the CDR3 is TGTGCCACCAGCAGAGTAGACAGGCTAGAGACCCAGTACTTC.

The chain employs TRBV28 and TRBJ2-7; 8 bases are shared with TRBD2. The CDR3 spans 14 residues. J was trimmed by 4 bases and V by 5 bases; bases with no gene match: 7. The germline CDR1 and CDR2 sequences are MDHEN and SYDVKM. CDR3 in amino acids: CASSALGTSYEQYF. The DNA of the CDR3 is TGTGCCAGCAGTGCACTCGGGACTAGTTACGAGCAGTACTTC.

The DNA for the CDR3 is TGCAGCTTTACTAGCGGTCCCGGGGAGCTGTTTTTT. This codes for CSFTSGPGELFF. This chain connects TRBV29-1 to TRBJ2-2, with TRBD2 matching 8 bases. V dropped 8 bases and J dropped 6; count of bases not matched to a gene: 5. The CDR3 length is 12 residues. The germline CDR1 and CDR2 sequences are SQVTM and ANQGSEA.

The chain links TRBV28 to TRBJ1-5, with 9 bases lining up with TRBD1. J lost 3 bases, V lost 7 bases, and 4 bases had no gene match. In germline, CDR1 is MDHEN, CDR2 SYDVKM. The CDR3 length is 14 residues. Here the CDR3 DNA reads TGTGCCAGCAAGGACAGGGGTAACAATCAGCCCCAGCATTTT. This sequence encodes CASKDRGNNQPQHF. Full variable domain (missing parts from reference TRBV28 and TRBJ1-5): DVKVTQSSRYLVKRTGEKVFLECVQDMDHENMFWYRQDPGLGLRLIYFSYDVKMKEKGDIPEGYSVSREKKERFSLILESASTNQTSMYLCASKDRGNNQPQHFGDGTRLSIL.

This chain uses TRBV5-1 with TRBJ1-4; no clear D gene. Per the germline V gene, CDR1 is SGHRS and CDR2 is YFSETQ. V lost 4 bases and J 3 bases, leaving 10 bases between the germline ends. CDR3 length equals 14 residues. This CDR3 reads CASSASSANEKLFF. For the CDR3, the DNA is TGCGCCAGCAGCGCCTCATCGGCTAATGAAAAACTGTTTTTT.

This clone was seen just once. The CDR3, as DNA: TGTGCCAGCAGTTTACGACGGGACAGAAACTACAATGAGCAGTTCTTC. This encodes CASSLRRDRNYNEQFF. V usage is TRBV27 and J usage is TRBJ2-1; TRBD1 matches 7 bases. Germline V gives CDR1 MNHEY, CDR2 SMNVEV (reference sequence). With 2 bases clipped from V and 3 bases from J, the junction kept 7 bases outside the gene matches. The CDR3 loop spans 16 amino acids.

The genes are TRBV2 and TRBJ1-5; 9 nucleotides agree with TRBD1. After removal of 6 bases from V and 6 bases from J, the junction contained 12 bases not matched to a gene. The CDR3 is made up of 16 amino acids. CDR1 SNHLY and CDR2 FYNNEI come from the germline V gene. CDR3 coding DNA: TGTGCCAGCAGGGGACAGGGCAGTTATGTCAGTCAGCCCCAGCATTTT. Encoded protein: CASRGQGSYVSQPQHF. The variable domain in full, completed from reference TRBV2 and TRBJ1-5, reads EPEVTQTPSHQVTQMGQEVILRCVPISNHLYFYWYRQILGQKVEFLVSFYNNEISEKSEIFDDQFSVERPDGSNFTLKIRSTKLEDSAMYFCASRGQGSYVSQPQHFGDGTRLSIL.

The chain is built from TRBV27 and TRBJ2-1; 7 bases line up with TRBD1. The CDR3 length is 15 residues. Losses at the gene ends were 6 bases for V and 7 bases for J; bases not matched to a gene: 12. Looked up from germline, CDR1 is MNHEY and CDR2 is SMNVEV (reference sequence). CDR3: CASSRTGVQGNEQFF. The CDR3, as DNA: TGTGCCAGCAGCCGGACAGGAGTTCAAGGGAATGAGCAGTTCTTC.

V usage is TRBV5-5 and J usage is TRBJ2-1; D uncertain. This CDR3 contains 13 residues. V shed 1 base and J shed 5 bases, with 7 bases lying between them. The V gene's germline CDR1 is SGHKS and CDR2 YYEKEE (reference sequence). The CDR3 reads CASSLSVNNEQFF. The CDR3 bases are TGTGCCAGCAGCTTGTCGGTTAACAATGAGCAGTTCTTC.

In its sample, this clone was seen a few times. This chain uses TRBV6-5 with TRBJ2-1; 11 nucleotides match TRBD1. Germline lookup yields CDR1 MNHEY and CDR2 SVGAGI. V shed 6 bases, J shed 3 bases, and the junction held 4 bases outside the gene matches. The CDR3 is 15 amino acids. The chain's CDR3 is CASSSGTGGYNEQFF. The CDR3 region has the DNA TGTGCCAGCAGCTCCGGGACAGGGGGCTACAATGAGCAGTTCTTC.

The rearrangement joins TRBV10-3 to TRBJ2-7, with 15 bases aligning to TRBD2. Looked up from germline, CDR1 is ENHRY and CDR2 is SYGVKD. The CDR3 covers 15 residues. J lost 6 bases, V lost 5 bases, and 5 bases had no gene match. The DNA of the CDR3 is TGTGCCATCAGTAACGGGACTAGCGGGAGGTTCGAGCAGTACTTC. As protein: CAISNGTSGRFEQYF.

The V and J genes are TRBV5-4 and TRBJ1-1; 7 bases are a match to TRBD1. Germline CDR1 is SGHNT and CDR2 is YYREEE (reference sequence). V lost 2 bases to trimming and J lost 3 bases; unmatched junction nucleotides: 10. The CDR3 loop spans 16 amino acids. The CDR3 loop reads CASSFGTGQLDTEAFF. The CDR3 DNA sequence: TGTGCCAGCAGCTTCGGTACGGGACAGCTCGACACTGAAGCTTTCTTT.

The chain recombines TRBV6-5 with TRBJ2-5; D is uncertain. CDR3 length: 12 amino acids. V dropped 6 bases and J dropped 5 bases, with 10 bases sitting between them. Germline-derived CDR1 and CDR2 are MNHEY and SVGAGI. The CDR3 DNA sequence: TGTGCCAGCAGCCACTCCAGGGAGACCCAGTACTTC. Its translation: CASSHSRETQYF.

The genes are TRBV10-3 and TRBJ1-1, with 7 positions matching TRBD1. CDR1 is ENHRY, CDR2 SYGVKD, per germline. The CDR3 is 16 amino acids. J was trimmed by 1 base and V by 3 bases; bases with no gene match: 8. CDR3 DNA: TGTGCCATCAGTGAATCGATACGGACAGGGAACACTGAAGCTTTCTTT. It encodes CAISESIRTGNTEAFF.

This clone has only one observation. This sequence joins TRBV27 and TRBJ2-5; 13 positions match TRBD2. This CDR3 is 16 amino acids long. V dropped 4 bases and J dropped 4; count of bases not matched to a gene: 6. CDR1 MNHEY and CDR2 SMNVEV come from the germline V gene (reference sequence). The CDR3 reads CASSSLAGGPRETQYF. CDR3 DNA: TGTGCCAGCAGTTCACTAGCGGGGGGGCCAAGAGAGACCCAGTACTTC.